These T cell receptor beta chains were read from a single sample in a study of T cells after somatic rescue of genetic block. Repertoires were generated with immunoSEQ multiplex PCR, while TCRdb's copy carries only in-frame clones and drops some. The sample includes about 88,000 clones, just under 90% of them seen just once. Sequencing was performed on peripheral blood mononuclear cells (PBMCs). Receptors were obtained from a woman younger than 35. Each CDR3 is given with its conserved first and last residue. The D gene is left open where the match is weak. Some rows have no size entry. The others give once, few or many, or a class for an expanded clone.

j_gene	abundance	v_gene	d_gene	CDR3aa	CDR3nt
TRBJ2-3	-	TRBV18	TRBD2	CASSPGLAGLTDTQYF	TGTGCCAGCTCACCAGGACTAGCGGGTCTCACAGATACGCAGTATTTT
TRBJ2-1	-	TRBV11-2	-	CASTPLVGGYNEQFF	TGTGCCAGCACCCCCCTGGTGGGAGGCTACAATGAGCAGTTCTTC
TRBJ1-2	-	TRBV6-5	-	CASFKSLPPGYTF	TGTGCCAGCTTTAAGTCCCTCCCGCCCGGCTACACCTTC
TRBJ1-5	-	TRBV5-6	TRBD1	CASSRGQGLNQPQHF	TGTGCCAGCAGCAGGGGACAGGGGCTCAATCAGCCCCAGCATTTT
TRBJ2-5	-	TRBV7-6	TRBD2	CASSFRGSGSQETQYF	TGTGCCAGCAGCTTTAGGGGAAGCGGGAGCCAAGAGACCCAGTACTTC
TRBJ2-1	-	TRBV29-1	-	CSALLRGAENEQFF	TGCAGCGCCCTCCTGAGGGGAGCGGAGAATGAGCAGTTCTTC
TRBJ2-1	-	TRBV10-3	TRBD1	CAISEMMPPQGDEQFF	TGTGCCATCAGTGAAATGATGCCACCTCAGGGGGATGAGCAGTTCTTC
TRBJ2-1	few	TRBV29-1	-	CSVAVGPWGEQFF	TGCAGCGTTGCCGTGGGACCTTGGGGTGAGCAGTTCTTC
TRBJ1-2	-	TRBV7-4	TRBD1	CASSRDRDGYGYTF	TGTGCCAGCAGCAGAGACAGGGATGGCTATGGCTACACCTTC
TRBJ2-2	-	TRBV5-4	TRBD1	CASSFAQGATGELFF	TGTGCCAGCAGCTTCGCTCAGGGGGCCACCGGGGAGCTGTTTTTT
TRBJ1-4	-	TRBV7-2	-	CASRYDAGKLFF	TGTGCCAGCAGGTACGACGCGGGAAAACTGTTTTTT
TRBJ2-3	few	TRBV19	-	CATIEGRRSTDTQYF	TGTGCCACGATAGAGGGACGCCGAAGCACAGATACGCAGTATTTT
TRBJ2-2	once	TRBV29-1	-	CSAAGWEVGTGELFF	TGCAGCGCCGCGGGTTGGGAGGTTGGCACCGGGGAGCTGTTTTTT
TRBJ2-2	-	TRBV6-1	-	CASSALRGSYTGELFF	TGTGCCAGCAGTGCTCTGCGCGGGTCATACACCGGGGAGCTGTTTTTT
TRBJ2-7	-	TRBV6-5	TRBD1	CASSYALGTGGYEQYF	TGTGCCAGCAGTTACGCCCTGGGGACAGGCGGCTACGAGCAGTACTTC
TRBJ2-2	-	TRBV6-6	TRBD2	CAIGGGGELFF	TGTGCCATCGGGGGGGGCGGGGAGCTGTTTTTT
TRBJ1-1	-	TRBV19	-	CASSIGIGNTEAFF	TGTGCCAGTAGTATCGGAATAGGGAACACTGAAGCTTTCTTT
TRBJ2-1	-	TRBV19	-	CASSMKYTNYNEQFF	TGTGCCAGTAGTATGAAGTATACTAACTACAATGAGCAGTTCTTC
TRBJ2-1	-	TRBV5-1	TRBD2	CASSLGLAPYNEQFF	TGCGCCAGCAGCTTGGGACTAGCTCCTTACAATGAGCAGTTCTTC
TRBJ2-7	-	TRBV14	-	CASSPQKTIYEQYF	TGTGCCAGCAGCCCTCAAAAGACCATCTACGAGCAGTACTTC
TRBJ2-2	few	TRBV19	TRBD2	CASSELREATGELFF	TGTGCCAGTAGTGAGTTGCGGGAGGCCACCGGGGAGCTGTTTTTT
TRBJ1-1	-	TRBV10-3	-	CAISDSNTEAFF	TGTGCCATCAGTGACAGCAACACTGAAGCTTTCTTT
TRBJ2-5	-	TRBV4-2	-	CASSQEGPQETQYF	TGTGCCAGCAGCCAAGAGGGCCCTCAAGAGACCCAGTACTTC
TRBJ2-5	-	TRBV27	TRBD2	CASSPPGGGRQETQYF	TGTGCCAGCAGTCCACCCGGCGGGGGGCGGCAAGAGACCCAGTACTTC
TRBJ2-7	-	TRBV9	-	CASSVGSHGDEQYF	TGTGCCAGCAGCGTCGGGAGTCACGGGGACGAGCAGTACTTC
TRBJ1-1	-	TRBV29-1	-	CSVEEQGPGEAFF	TGCAGCGTTGAGGAACAGGGTCCGGGTGAAGCTTTCTTT
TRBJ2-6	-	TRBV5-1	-	CASRLGSGANVLTF	TGCGCCAGCAGGTTGGGCTCTGGGGCCAACGTCCTGACTTTC
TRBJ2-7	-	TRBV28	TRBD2	CASISRVAGAYEQYF	TGTGCCAGCATCTCAAGAGTAGCGGGAGCCTACGAGCAGTACTTC
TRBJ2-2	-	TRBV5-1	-	CASSLVPTRSTGELFF	TGCGCCAGCAGCTTGGTACCAACACGGAGCACCGGGGAGCTGTTTTTT
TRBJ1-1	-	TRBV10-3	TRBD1	CAISVTATGGTEAFF	TGTGCCATCAGTGTGACAGCGACAGGGGGCACTGAAGCTTTCTTT
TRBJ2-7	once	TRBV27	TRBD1	CASSRRQGVLTNSYEQYF	TGTGCCAGCAGCCGCCGACAGGGCGTACTAACGAATTCCTACGAGCAGTACTTC
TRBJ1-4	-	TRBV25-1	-	CASNEKLFF	TGTGCCAGCAATGAAAAACTGTTTTTT
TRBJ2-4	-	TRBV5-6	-	CASSSGGTAKNIQYF	TGTGCCAGCAGTTCAGGGGGGACGGCCAAAAACATTCAGTACTTC
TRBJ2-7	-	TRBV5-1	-	CASSSPNGSGPVLIYEQYF	TGCGCCAGCAGCTCTCCGAACGGGAGCGGACCCGTTTTAATTTACGAGCAGTACTTC
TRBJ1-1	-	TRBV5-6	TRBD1	CASSFTGAEAFF	TGTGCCAGCAGCTTCACAGGGGCTGAAGCTTTCTTT
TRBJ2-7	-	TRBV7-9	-	CASSPPGFNEQYF	TGTGCCAGCAGCCCCCCCGGCTTCAACGAGCAGTACTTC
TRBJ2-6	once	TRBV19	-	CASSIDGGTAEPGANVLTF	TGTGCCAGTAGTATAGATGGGGGGACAGCGGAGCCTGGGGCCAACGTCCTGACTTTC